This T cell receptor beta chain was recorded in a study of shared clonotypes between healthy human individuals. As for the study in general: Three CD4 naive, three CD4 memory, two CD8 naive and one CD8 memory plate were used per donor.

Study-wide points: Clonotypes shared by all four sorted-subset donors had higher generation probabilities than non-shared clonotypes.

With regard to this clone: Its antigen is unidentified.

V gave up 4 bases and J gave up 6 bases, with 12 bases separating them. This CDR3 spans 13 amino acids. Per germline, CDR1 SQVTM and CDR2 ANQGSEA. Each subset's genomic DNA was shared equally among a number of immunoSEQ plates. Using immunoSEQ multiplex PCR, the repertoire was profiled, and TCRdb retains in-frame clones only, with some absent. Of some 1.5 million clones listed, 96% are singletons. The receptor was isolated from a man aged 25-40 years in good health. This chain uses TRBV29-1 with TRBJ2-2, with D unresolved. The sequenced sample was naive CD4+ T cells sorted from blood. Subset specified: CD45RA+ positively selected. In DNA form, the CDR3 reads TGCAGCGTTGCTCAGGCCCCTCCCGGGGAGCTGTTTTTT. This sequence encodes CSVAQAPPGELFF.